This T cell receptor beta chain was sequenced during a study of shared clonotypes between healthy human individuals. This was a deep-level run. Several immunoSEQ 96-well plates shared each subset's DNA, each plate a replicate. This table comes from immunoSEQ multiplex PCR, and its TCRdb copy is limited to in-frame clones, with some not included. Among roughly 500,000 clones listed, about 76% were seen once. With respect to this clone: Its target is not known.

The germline V gene encodes CDR1 SGHVS and CDR2 FQNEAQ. The CDR3 is 13 residues long. V shed 4 bases, J shed 4 bases, and the junction held 2 bases outside the gene matches. Study-wide findings and caveats: Expectations were that clonotype sharing among donors would be affected by sequencing depth.

The gene calls are TRBV7-8 and TRBJ1-1, with 8 positions matching TRBD1. This clonotype was obtained from a woman aged 40 to 49 in good health. Some clones in this sample may be carry-over from other donors' samples. The sample taken for sequencing was PBMCs. CDR3 DNA: TGTGCCAGCAGCTATGACAGGGGCACTGAAGCTTTCTTT. Translated, it gives CASSYDRGTEAFF.